Below, one TCR beta chain is given with its context. The data are from a study of blood T cell repertoires in COVID-19. Study summary: PBMCs, B-cell-depleted T cells, or T cells were the source of the cDNA or gDNA that made up the material.

The germline gives CDR1 MNHEY, CDR2 SMNVEV (reference sequence). CDR3 length equals 14 residues. Trimming took off 3 bases at V and 9 bases at J, with 12 bases between the two ends. In the authors' methods: Scientists estimated how many nucleated cells there were by amplifying reference gene primers. Profiled with immunoSEQ multiplex PCR; TCRdb holds only in-frame clones, not every one. Clone size and V and J calls were adopted from that table, with D and trimming inferred from the DNA. The data hold roughly 300,000 clones, with 65% to 90% observed a single time. What was sequenced was peripheral blood. The clonotype originates from a human donor in a cohort sampled during active COVID-19. The chain is built from TRBV27 and TRBJ1-6; a weak D match, TRBD1 (6 bases). The CDR3 DNA reads as TGTGCCAGCAGTTTCCAGGGGATCCGTTCACCCCTCCACTTT. As protein: CASSFQGIRSPLHF.